Given below is one TCR beta chain in context. Deletions cut 2 bases from V and 4 bases from J, with 14 bases between. The CDR3 runs to 15 residues. Germline assignment: CDR1 KGHSH and CDR2 LQKENI. The data were produced by immunoSEQ multiplex PCR, yet TCRdb's version contains in-frame clones alone and is incomplete. The sample holds more than 150,000 clones, 66% seen once. This record belongs to a study of shared clonotypes between healthy human individuals. Background on the study: In total, the donors were a couple of women and a few men aged 18 to 49.

The specimen was memory CD4+ T cells sorted from blood. The subset denotes: CD45RA-negative fraction. V usage is TRBV18 and J usage is TRBJ2-5; perhaps TRBD2 as D (6 bases). This TCR was sampled from a man aged 25-40 years in good health. CDR3 nucleotides: TGTGCCAGCTCACCAGGAGGGCGGTTTGGAGAGACCCAGTACTTC. Amino acids: CASSPGGRFGETQYF.